The 27 T cell receptor beta chains presented below share a single source sample, sequenced in a study of T-cell reconstitution after alpha-beta-depleted transplantation in children. Using unique molecular identifiers, the investigators prepared the TCRbeta library. TCRdb reprocessed the PCR reads with MiXCR, giving one entry per CDR3 protein. The sample shows under 450,000 distinct CDR3 sequences, around 15% of them seen only once. The sequencing used PBMCs, mostly from graft donor cells, collected 360 days after TCRalphabeta/CD19-depleted stem cell transplant. These receptors all come from a boy less than two years old who had a stem cell transplant for Wiskott-Aldrich syndrome, so the T cells may come from the graft donor.

This sequence joins TRBV5-1 and TRBJ2-7; perhaps D is TRBD1 or TRBD2 (6 bases each). This CDR3 has 14 residues. Germline assignment: CDR1 SGHRS and CDR2 YFSETQ. The V gene lost 4 bases and the J gene lost 4 bases, with 15 bases spanning the gap. CDR3 residues: CASSLWLGGYEQYF. CDR3 DNA: TGCGCCAGCAGCCTCTGGTTAGGGGGGTACGAGCAGTACTTC.

The gene calls are TRBV25-1 and TRBJ2-2; the D call may be TRBD1 or TRBD2 (5 bases each). Trimming took 6 bases from V and 8 from J, leaving 10 bases between them. Germline V gene lookup returns CDR1 MGHDK and CDR2 SYGVNS. This CDR3 has 12 residues. In DNA, the CDR3 is TGTGCCAGCAGGAACAGGAGGGGGGAGCTGTTTTTT. This encodes CASRNRRGELFF.

V gene TRBV12-3 or TRBV12-4 combines with J gene TRBJ1-2; D remains unclear. The CDR3 runs 13 residues. The V and J ends lost 5 bases and 4 bases respectively, with 11 bases between them. The CDR3 region is CASSQGSFYGYTF. In nucleotides, the CDR3 is TGTGCCAGCAGTCAAGGGAGTTTCTATGGCTACACCTTC.

This clonotype was counted at least ten times. The chain links TRBV10-3 to TRBJ2-2, with 7 bases identical to TRBD2. V was pared by 2 bases and J by 2 bases, with 2 bases of the junction left unmatched. The CDR3 runs 15 residues. Looked up from germline, CDR1 is ENHRY and CDR2 is SYGVKD. CDR3 in amino acids: CAISETSANTGELFF. The CDR3 bases are TGTGCCATCAGTGAGACTAGCGCTAACACCGGGGAGCTGTTTTTT.

This clonotype was counted between two and nine times. The J gene is TRBJ2-7, the V gene TRBV12-3 or TRBV12-4, with D unresolved. The germline V and J ends were trimmed by 0 bases and 3 bases, with 15 bases remaining between them. The CDR3 contains 16 residues. The CDR3 DNA sequence: TGTGCCAGCAGTTTAGCGGGCCTCCGCAATTACTACGAGCAGTACTTC. Protein sequence: CASSLAGLRNYYEQYF.

CDR3 DNA: TGTGCCAGTTTTAGCTCTGGGGCCAACGTCCTGACTTTC. It codes for CASFSSGANVLTF. This chain links TRBV19 with TRBJ2-6; D gene ambiguous. The CDR3 runs 13 residues. Germline V gives CDR1 LNHDA, CDR2 SQIVND (reference sequence). The V end was cut by 8 bases, the J end by 0 bases, with 5 bases between.

V is TRBV3-1 and J is TRBJ2-3; TRBD1 or TRBD2 may be the D gene (5 bases each). This CDR3 spans 17 amino acids. The V gene lost 2 bases and the J gene lost 4 bases, with 19 bases spanning the gap. CDR1 is LGHDT, CDR2 YNNKEL, per germline (reference sequence). The CDR3 reads CASSQQFRDPGADTQYF. As DNA, the CDR3 is TGTGCCAGCAGCCAACAGTTCAGGGACCCTGGGGCAGATACGCAGTATTTT.

The chain employs TRBV5-1 and TRBJ1-6, with D hard to call. This CDR3 spans 16 amino acids. CDR1 is SGHRS and CDR2 is YFSETQ in the germline V gene. Trimming pared 1 base from V and 4 bases from J, leaving 12 bases between. The DNA for the CDR3 is TGCGCCAGCAGCTTGCAAGGCCCCTCATATAATTCACCCCTCCACTTT. Protein product: CASSLQGPSYNSPLHF.

V and J are TRBV7-9 and TRBJ2-3; 7 bases match TRBD1. The CDR3 has 13 amino acids. CDR1 and CDR2 (germline): SEHNR, FQNEAQ (reference sequence). Losses at the gene ends were 10 bases for V and 4 bases for J; bases not matched to a gene: 8. In DNA form, the CDR3 reads TGTGCCACCTCAGGGGGAAGCCCAGATACGCAGTATTTT. This gives the protein CATSGGSPDTQYF.

This clonotype was observed many times. At one boundary the junction diverges from the germline segment, which might be a read error. This chain uses TRBV5-1 with TRBJ2-3; TRBD2 is a possible D gene (5 bases). The germline CDR1 and CDR2 sequences are SGHRS and YFSETQ. The CDR3 sequence is 12 residues long. The CDR3 sequence: CASSLATDTQYF. The DNA of the CDR3 is TGTGCCAGCAGCTTAGCGACAGATACGCAGTATTTT. The whole variable domain, remainder taken from reference TRBV5-1 and TRBJ2-3, is KAGVTQTPRYLIKTRGQQVTLSCSPISGHRSVSWYQQTPGQGLQFLFEYFSETQRNKGNFPGRFSGRQFSNSRSEMNVSTLELGDSALYLCASSLATDTQYFGPGTRLTVL.

This clonotype was seen more than once but under ten times. The chain employs TRBV2 and TRBJ2-5; no clear D gene. The CDR3 runs 12 residues. Looked up from germline, CDR1 is SNHLY and CDR2 is FYNNEI. Trimming cost V 9 bases and J 2 bases, with 10 bases left between them. The CDR3 region is CASYTEQETQYF. CDR3 nucleotides: TGTGCCAGTTACACAGAGCAAGAGACCCAGTACTTC.

The genes are TRBV20-1 and TRBJ2-4, with a tentative D call TRBD1 (5 bases). The V end was cut by 7 bases, the J end by 0 bases, with 16 bases between. The germline V gene has CDR1 DFQATT and CDR2 SNEGSKA (reference sequence). The CDR3 is 15 residues long. CDR3 DNA: TGCAGTGGGGCAGACAGTCTTCTAGCCAAAAACATTCAGTACTTC. It translates to CSGADSLLAKNIQYF.

A single count supports this clonotype. The CDR3 bases are TGTGCCATCTCGGGACTACCAGGGGATACGCAGTATTTT. It is translated as CAISGLPGDTQYF. This chain joins TRBV10-3 and TRBJ2-3, with 7 bases aligning to TRBD2. This CDR3 spans 13 amino acids. The V segment lost 8 bases and the J segment 6 bases; nucleotides outside the gene matches: 8. Germline V gene data show CDR1 as ENHRY and CDR2 as SYGVKD.

This clonotype has only a few counts. The chain links TRBV3-1 to TRBJ2-1; D tentatively reads TRBD1 or TRBD2 (6 bases each). This CDR3 has 15 amino acids. V was pared by 3 bases and J by 3 bases, with 12 bases between. In germline, CDR1 is LGHDT, CDR2 YNNKEL (reference sequence). This CDR3 is CASSHQRGVYNEQFF. The DNA of the CDR3 is TGTGCCAGCAGCCACCAGAGGGGGGTCTACAATGAGCAGTTCTTC.

This sequence joins TRBV5-1 and TRBJ1-2; 7 bases are shared with TRBD1. This CDR3 spans 17 amino acids. The V gene end was trimmed by 1 base and the J gene end by 2 bases; junction bases not matched to a gene: 11. Germline V gene sequence: CDR1 SGHRS, CDR2 YFSETQ. The CDR3 sequence is CASSLRDRAIPNYGYTF. The CDR3, as DNA: TGCGCCAGCAGCTTGAGGGACAGAGCCATACCGAACTATGGCTACACCTTC.

As for this clonotype: Sequence at one end of the junction differs from germline and may be a read error. The chain couples TRBV5-5 to TRBJ2-7; D ambiguous. The CDR3 loop spans 13 amino acids. Germline CDR1 is SGHKS and CDR2 is YYEKEE (reference sequence). CDR3 in amino acids: CAISPGLLYEQYF. For the CDR3, the DNA is TGTGCCATCAGCCCCGGGCTTCTCTACGAGCAGTACTTC.

This clonotype occurred many times. The chain employs TRBV7-9 and TRBJ2-1; D is uncertain. Trimming stripped 5 bases from V and 10 bases from J, with 6 bases between. CDR3 length: 10 amino acids. CDR1 is SEHNR, CDR2 FQNEAQ, per germline (reference sequence). CDR3 sequence reads: CASSNREQFF. The DNA for the CDR3 is TGTGCCAGCAGCAACCGGGAGCAGTTCTTC.

V gene TRBV28 combines with J gene TRBJ2-2, with 7 bases identical to TRBD1. Germline V gene data show CDR1 as MDHEN and CDR2 as SYDVKM. This CDR3 spans 17 amino acids. V shed 5 bases, J shed 8 bases, and the junction held 17 bases outside the gene matches. The CDR3 spells CASSPSPYTGVPGELFF. CDR3 nucleotides: TGTGCCAGCAGTCCCTCGCCATACACAGGGGTCCCGGGGGAGCTGTTTTTT.

This clonotype came up a few times. This chain links TRBV7-2 with TRBJ2-5, with D hard to call. The V gene lost 4 bases and the J gene lost 5 bases, with 14 bases spanning the gap. The CDR3 covers 14 residues. The germline gives CDR1 SGHTA, CDR2 FQGNSA. CDR3 nucleotides: TGTGCCAGCAGCTCCTATGGGTCTTGGGAGACCCAGTACTTC. Translated: CASSSYGSWETQYF.

This clonotype has at least ten counts. The V and J genes are TRBV13 and TRBJ2-1; 7 bases fit TRBD2. J was trimmed by 8 bases and V by 5 bases; bases with no gene match: 6. CDR1 and CDR2 from the germline V gene are PRHDT and FYEKMQ (reference sequence). The CDR3 is 13 amino acids. CDR3 coding DNA: TGTGCCAGCAGCCTGCGGGAGTCGGATGAGCAGTTCTTC. Its translation is CASSLRESDEQFF.

The chain joins TRBV6-2 or TRBV6-3 to TRBJ2-3; 11 nucleotides line up with TRBD2. V trimming: 4 bases; J trimming: 3 bases; junction bases outside the gene matches: 12. Germline CDR1 is MNHEY and CDR2 is SVGEGT. This CDR3 is 18 amino acids long. CDR3 DNA: TGTGCCAGCAGTTGGGTGTATACTAGCGGGAGAGGAACAGATACGCAGTATTTT. This translates into CASSWVYTSGRGTDTQYF.

This clonotype was detected many times. The V and J genes are TRBV27 and TRBJ2-1, with a tentative D call TRBD1 (6 bases). Between the trimmed V and J ends, which lost 2 bases and 3 bases, there was a span of 8 bases. The CDR3 spans 14 residues. Germline V CDR1 and CDR2: MNHEY, SMNVEV (reference sequence). Written as DNA, the CDR3 is TGTGCCAGCAGTTTAGACAGGATCTACAATGAGCAGTTCTTC. Protein: CASSLDRIYNEQFF.

At least ten counts were recorded for this clonotype. The rearrangement uses TRBV29-1 and TRBJ2-7; 9 nucleotides line up with TRBD1. Germline assignment: CDR1 SQVTM and CDR2 ANQGSEA. The CDR3 loop spans 13 amino acids. V lost 7 bases to trimming and J lost 3 bases; unmatched junction nucleotides: 7. CDR3 protein: CSAKTGGGYEQYF. CDR3 DNA: TGCAGCGCCAAGACAGGGGGTGGCTACGAGCAGTACTTC.

This clonotype turned up a few times. V is TRBV6-1 and J is TRBJ2-7; D might be TRBD2 (6 bases). V was shortened by 1 base and J by 7 bases, with 20 bases between the two germline ends. Germline V gene lookup returns CDR1 MNHNS and CDR2 SASEGT. CDR3 length: 16 residues. CDR3 protein: CASSEEFWRELEEQYF. In DNA form, the CDR3 reads TGTGCCAGCAGTGAAGAGTTCTGGAGGGAATTAGAGGAGCAGTACTTC.

CDR3 loop: CASSRRSGVGSYNEQFF. The DNA of the CDR3 is TGTGCCAGCAGCAGACGGAGCGGGGTGGGCTCCTACAATGAGCAGTTCTTC. V gene TRBV7-8 combines with J gene TRBJ2-1; TRBD2 matches 7 bases. Germline-derived CDR1 and CDR2 are SGHVS and FQNEAQ. CDR3 length equals 17 residues. The V and J ends lost 5 bases and 0 bases, in that order; junction bases with no gene match: 10.

A few counts support this clonotype. V and J are TRBV5-1 and TRBJ2-1; a possible D gene is TRBD2 (7 bases). This CDR3 comprises 16 residues. CDR1 SGHRS and CDR2 YFSETQ come from the germline V gene. The ends were cut back, 7 bases at V and 0 bases at J, with 17 bases in the middle. The DNA for the CDR3 is TGCGCCAGCGGGGGGCCCGGGGGGAGCTCCTACAATGAGCAGTTCTTC. Translating gives CASGGPGGSSYNEQFF. The full variable domain, its missing parts supplied by reference TRBV5-1 and TRBJ2-1, is KAGVTQTPRYLIKTRGQQVTLSCSPISGHRSVSWYQQTPGQGLQFLFEYFSETQRNKGNFPGRFSGRQFSNSRSEMNVSTLELGDSALYLCASGGPGGSSYNEQFFGPGTRLTVL.

The V call is TRBV20-1, the J call TRBJ2-4; tentative D call: TRBD2 (6 bases). The CDR3 runs 15 residues. Germline CDR1 and CDR2: DFQATT and SNEGSKA (reference sequence). V was shortened by 5 bases and J by 8 bases, with 22 bases between the two germline ends. The CDR3 protein is CSAQRLGMFRDIQYF. The CDR3 nucleotides are TGCAGTGCTCAGCGACTAGGAATGTTTCGGGACATTCAGTACTTC.